These T cell receptor beta chains were read from a single sample in a study of T cells after yellow fever vaccination. TCRdb redid the calling of the 5' RACE reads with MiXCR, one entry per CDR3 protein. This sample has some 320,000 distinct CDR3 sequences; roughly 8.7% occur once, and the top ten carry roughly 18%. The input for sequencing was PBMCs, taken on the day of the first yellow fever vaccination. These receptor sequences come from a man aged 18-30 years who received the YFV17D yellow fever vaccine. CDR3s include the opening cysteine and the closing phenylalanine or tryptophan. Fields, in order: J gene, V gene, CDR3 protein.

TRBJ1-2 | TRBV4-3 | CASSQVSGTFVYGYTF
TRBJ1-1 | TRBV19 | CASRLQGGGAEAFF
TRBJ1-2 | TRBV7-9 | CASSLEGDRGLYGYTF
TRBJ1-6 | TRBV6-1 | CASSVEDGLIFSPLHF
TRBJ1-5 | TRBV2 | CASSPTGGQPQHF
TRBJ2-7 | TRBV10-2 | CASSYGPSEQYF
TRBJ2-1 | TRBV20-1 | CSARVGALNGNEQFF
TRBJ2-3 | TRBV5-1 | CASGPGSTDTQYF
TRBJ1-6 | TRBV15 | CATSGTRVGNSPLHF
TRBJ1-6 | TRBV12-3/TRBV12-4 | CASRHKADPASPLLF
TRBJ1-2 | TRBV4-3 | CASSRTIDRGPNYGYTF
TRBJ1-5 | TRBV18 | CASSPPGRAHQPQHF
TRBJ2-2 | TRBV9 | CASSFSGGTNTGELFF
TRBJ1-1 | TRBV20-1 | CSARDPAGEGTEAFF
TRBJ1-1 | TRBV28 | CASSPPLWGGTEAFF
TRBJ1-1 | TRBV4-2 | CASSRGGTENTEAFF
TRBJ2-1 | TRBV5-1 | CASSLAGAGGNEQFF
TRBJ2-1 | TRBV4-3 | CASSQVGTTPVGEQFF
TRBJ2-3 | TRBV11-2 | CASSLEGRGRDTQYF
TRBJ2-5 | TRBV12-5 | CASGSTLAGTQYF
TRBJ2-3 | TRBV20-1 | CSARVGADRTDTQYF
TRBJ2-3 | TRBV5-1 | CASSLYRASLSTQYF
TRBJ2-2 | TRBV7-7 | CAIRDRNTGELFF
TRBJ1-2 | TRBV30 | CAWSWVGDGYTF
TRBJ2-1 | TRBV24-1 | CATSDPGTGGGWGNEQFF
TRBJ1-2 | TRBV24-1 | CATSEPDRGYGYTF
TRBJ2-7 | TRBV4-1 | CASSQRVRGEQYF
TRBJ1-1 | TRBV4-2 | CASSQGKGDGLGTEAFF
TRBJ1-1 | TRBV10-3 | CAISPREAIEAFF
TRBJ2-5 | TRBV12-3/TRBV12-4 | CASSQRGDFQETQYF
TRBJ2-7 | TRBV7-6 | CASSPWTDSYEQYF
TRBJ2-5 | TRBV4-1 | CASSSRLIFETQYF
TRBJ2-3 | TRBV10-3 | CAIRDLTGDTQYF
TRBJ2-7 | TRBV4-3 | CASSQDRGDYEQYF
TRBJ2-5 | TRBV5-4 | CASSREFQETQYF
TRBJ1-2 | TRBV6-5 | CASHRGDGYTF
TRBJ2-3 | TRBV10-1 | CASSEEGRGTDTQYF
TRBJ2-2 | TRBV3-1 | CASSSLGDRLTNTGELFF
TRBJ1-2 | TRBV12-3/TRBV12-4 | CASSLGAGYTF